The sequence of this T cell receptor beta chain was determined in a study of T cell repertoires in urothelial bladder cancer. This clone was picked up one time. The target antigen is unknown. Profiled with immunoSEQ multiplex PCR; TCRdb holds only in-frame clones, not every one. The repertoire holds about 13,000 clones, with around two thirds as singletons. The CDR3 is 14 residues long. Findings and limits, study-wide: One T-cell clone reached up to about 15% of carcinoma infiltrating lymphocytes.

The TCR sequence derives from a human donor with urothelial carcinoma. The chain joins TRBV21-1 to TRBJ2-3. TRBV21-1 is termed a pseudogene. Input material: tumor-infiltrating cells from bladder cancer. The CDR3 bases are TGTGCCAGCATCGGGACCCCTAGCACAGATACGCAGTATTTT. Encoded protein: CASIGTPSTDTQYF.